A single T cell receptor beta chain is shown here with its context. This sample was taken from a study of blood T cell repertoires in COVID-19. Study context: PBMCs, B-cell-depleted T cells, or T cells provided the cDNA or gDNA that made up the material.

V gave up 1 base and J gave up 1 base; unmatched junction bases: 3. This CDR3 is built from 16 residues. CDR1 and CDR2 (germline): LNHDA, SQIVND (reference sequence). Ages ranged from about 18 to 89 years, with residence in around 24 US areas. Recovered participants had two consecutive negative NP/OP PCR tests, healthcare professional clearance, or symptom resolution. In the original workflow: Reference gene primer amplification gave estimated nucleated cell counts. The assay was immunoSEQ multiplex PCR, and TCRdb's table has in-frame clones only and misses some. V and J calls and clone size are those listed in that table; D and trimming were worked out from the DNA. The sample lists about 250,000 clones; 85% to 90% were seen once.

Sequences were obtained from PBMCs or T cells enriched from blood (not recorded which). This clonotype was obtained from a man between 18 and 29 years old who had recovered from COVID-19. V and J are TRBV19 and TRBJ2-1; 8 bases map to TRBD2. CDR3 residues: CASSIGGTRSYNEQFF. CDR3 DNA sequence: TGTGCCAGTAGTATAGGGGGGACTAGATCCTACAATGAGCAGTTCTTC.